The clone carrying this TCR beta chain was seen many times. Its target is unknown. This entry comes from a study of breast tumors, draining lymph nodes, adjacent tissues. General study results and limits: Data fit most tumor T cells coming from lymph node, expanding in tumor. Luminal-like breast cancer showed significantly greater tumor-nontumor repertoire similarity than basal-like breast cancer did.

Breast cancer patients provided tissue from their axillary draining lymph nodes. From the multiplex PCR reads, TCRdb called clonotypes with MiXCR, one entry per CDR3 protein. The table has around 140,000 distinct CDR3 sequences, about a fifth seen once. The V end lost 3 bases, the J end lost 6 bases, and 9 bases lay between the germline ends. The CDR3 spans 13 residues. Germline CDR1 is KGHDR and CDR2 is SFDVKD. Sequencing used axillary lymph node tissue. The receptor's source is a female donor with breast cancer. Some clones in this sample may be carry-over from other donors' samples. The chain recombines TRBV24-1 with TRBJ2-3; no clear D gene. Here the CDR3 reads CATSDGPQDTQYF. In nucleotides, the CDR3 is TGTGCCACCAGTGATGGGCCCCAGGATACGCAGTATTTT.